This T cell receptor beta chain was documented in a study of T cells after yellow fever vaccination. Study at large: Each low-cell-number fraction was prepared by means of SMART-Seq v4 Ultra Low Input. Whole-study results and caveats: Subsequent booster samples again held most clones from primary vaccination (96% CD4, roughly 90% CD8). The secondary response showed a weaker magnitude and a faster peak, day 5 versus 15.

The CDR3 contains 13 residues. Trimming stripped 5 bases from V and 0 bases from J, with 7 bases between. Germline CDR1 SGHTA, CDR2 FQGNSA. UMIs and a universal primer site were added when TCR cDNA was made by 5'RACE template switching. TCRdb re-derived calls from the 5' RACE reads in MiXCR, one entry per CDR3 protein. Counted here are nearly 550,000 distinct CDR3 sequences, roughly a fifth occurring once; the ten biggest clones make up around an eighth. For this clonotype: Its target is unknown.

The sample in question was PBMCs, obtained 15 days after the yellow fever booster vaccination. This TCR derives from a man aged 30 to 45 who received the YFV17D yellow fever vaccine. The chain uses TRBV7-2 and TRBJ2-5; D is uncertain. The CDR3 region has the DNA TGTGCCAGCAGCCCCCGGCACCAAGAGACCCAGTACTTC. It is translated as CASSPRHQETQYF. Full variable domain (rest looked up from reference TRBV7-2 and TRBJ2-5): GAGVSQSPSNKVTEKGKDVELRCDPISGHTALYWYRQSLGQGLEFLIYFQGNSAPDKSGLPSDRFSAERTGGSVSTLTIQRTQQEDSAVYLCASSPRHQETQYFGPGTRLLVL.